This record looks at one T cell receptor (beta chain) sequence and its context. The sample comes from a study of blood T cell repertoires in COVID-19. On the study more broadly: Acute and convalescent COVID-19 samples came from the United States, Italy and Spain. Nucleic acid was either cDNA or gDNA, and it came from T cells, B-cell-depleted T cells, or PBMCs.

In the original analysis: Reference gene primer amplification gave nucleated cell count estimates. Measured with immunoSEQ multiplex PCR; TCRdb has only the in-frame clones, and not every one. The D gene and trimming were derived from the DNA, and the V and J assignments and clone size from that table. In the table there are about 120,000 clones, about 88% of which are singletons. Germline V CDR1 and CDR2: MGHRA, YSYEKL. Deletions cut 1 base from V and 1 base from J, with 16 bases between. CDR3 length equals 17 residues. This TCR was recovered from a woman aged 70 to 79 who had recovered from COVID-19. The source material was peripheral blood. The rearrangement joins TRBV4-1 to TRBJ2-5; D remains ambiguous. In DNA form, the CDR3 reads TGCGCCAGCAGCCAAGGGCCATCCCGAGGTGGCCAAGAGACCCAGTACTTC. It specifies CASSQGPSRGGQETQYF.